Given below is one T cell receptor (beta chain) in context. The CDR3 loop spans 17 amino acids. Trimming took 0 bases from V and 3 from J; bases not matched to a gene: 10. Germline CDR1 is SGDLS and CDR2 is YYNGEE. Profiled with immunoSEQ multiplex PCR; TCRdb holds only in-frame clones, not every one. This sample has 100,000 or so clones, with 70% to 90% found just once. The data derive from a study of blood T cell repertoires in COVID-19. The V gene is TRBV9, the J gene TRBJ2-7, with 9 bases aligning to TRBD1. The origin of this receptor is a human donor in a cohort sampled during active COVID-19. What was sequenced was peripheral blood. CDR3 coding DNA: TGTGCCAGCAGCGTAGGATCGGGACAGGGAGGTATCTACGAGCAGTACTTC. The encoded protein is CASSVGSGQGGIYEQYF.